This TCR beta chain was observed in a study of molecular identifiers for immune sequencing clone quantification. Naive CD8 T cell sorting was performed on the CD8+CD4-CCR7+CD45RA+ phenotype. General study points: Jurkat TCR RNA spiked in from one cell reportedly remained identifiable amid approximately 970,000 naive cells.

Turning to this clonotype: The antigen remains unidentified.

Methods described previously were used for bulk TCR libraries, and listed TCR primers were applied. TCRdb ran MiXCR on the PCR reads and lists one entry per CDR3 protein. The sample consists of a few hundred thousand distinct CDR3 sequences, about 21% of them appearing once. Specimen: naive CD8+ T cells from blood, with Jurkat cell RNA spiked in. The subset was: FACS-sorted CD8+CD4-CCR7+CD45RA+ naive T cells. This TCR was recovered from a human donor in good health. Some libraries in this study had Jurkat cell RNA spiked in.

CDR3 amino acids: CASSHSRNSLGTF. In DNA form, the CDR3 reads TGTGCCAGCAGTCATTCCCGGAACAGTCTCGGCACCTTC. The V call is TRBV3-1, the J call TRBJ1-2; D not resolved. The germline gives CDR1 LGHDT, CDR2 YNNKEL (reference sequence). Deletions cut 6 bases from V and 13 bases from J, with 21 bases between. The CDR3 is made up of 13 amino acids.